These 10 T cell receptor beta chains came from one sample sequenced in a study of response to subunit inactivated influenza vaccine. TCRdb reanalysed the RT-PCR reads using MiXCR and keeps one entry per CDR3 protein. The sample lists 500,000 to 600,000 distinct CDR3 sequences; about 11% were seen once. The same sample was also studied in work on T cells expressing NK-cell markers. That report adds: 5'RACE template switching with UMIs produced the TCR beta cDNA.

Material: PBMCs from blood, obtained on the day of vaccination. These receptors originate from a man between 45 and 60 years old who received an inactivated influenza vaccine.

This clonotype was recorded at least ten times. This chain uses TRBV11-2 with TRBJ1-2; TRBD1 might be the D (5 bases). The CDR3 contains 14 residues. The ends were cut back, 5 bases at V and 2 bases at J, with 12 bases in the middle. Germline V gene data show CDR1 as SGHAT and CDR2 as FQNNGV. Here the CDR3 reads CASSVRGSNYGYTF. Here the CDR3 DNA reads TGTGCCAGCAGCGTTAGGGGTTCCAACTATGGCTACACCTTC.

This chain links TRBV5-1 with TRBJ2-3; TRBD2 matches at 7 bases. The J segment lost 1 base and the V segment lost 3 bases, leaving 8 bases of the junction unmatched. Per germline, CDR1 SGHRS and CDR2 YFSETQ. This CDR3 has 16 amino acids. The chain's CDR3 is CASSSWGLAGTDTQYF. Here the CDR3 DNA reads TGCGCCAGCAGCTCCTGGGGCCTAGCGGGCACAGATACGCAGTATTTT.

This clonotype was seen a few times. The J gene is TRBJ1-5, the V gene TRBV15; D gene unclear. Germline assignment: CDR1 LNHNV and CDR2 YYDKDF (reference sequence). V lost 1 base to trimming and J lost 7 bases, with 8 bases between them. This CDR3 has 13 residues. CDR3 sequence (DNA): TGTGCCACCAGCAGAGGCGGGTCCCAGCCCCAGCATTTT. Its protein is CATSRGGSQPQHF. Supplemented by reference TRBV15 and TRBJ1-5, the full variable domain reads DAMVIQNPRYQVTQFGKPVTLSCSQTLNHNVMYWYQQKSSQAPKLLFHYYDKDFNNEADTPDNFQSRRPNTSFCFLDIRSPGLGDTAMYLCATSRGGSQPQHFGDGTRLSIL.

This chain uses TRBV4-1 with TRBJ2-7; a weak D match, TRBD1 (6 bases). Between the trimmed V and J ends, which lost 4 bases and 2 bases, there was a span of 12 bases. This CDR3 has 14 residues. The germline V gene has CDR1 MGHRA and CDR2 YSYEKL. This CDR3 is CASSRWTATYEQYF. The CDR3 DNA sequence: TGCGCCAGCAGCCGCTGGACAGCCACCTACGAGCAGTACTTC.

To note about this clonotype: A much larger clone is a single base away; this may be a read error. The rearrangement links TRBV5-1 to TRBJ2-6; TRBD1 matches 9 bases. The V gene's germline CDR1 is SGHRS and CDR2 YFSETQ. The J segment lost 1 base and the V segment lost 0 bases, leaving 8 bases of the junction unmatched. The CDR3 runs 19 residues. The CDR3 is CASSLGLGDRESGANVLTF. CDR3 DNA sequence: TGCGCCAGCAGCTTGGGATTGGGGGACAGGGAATCTGGGGCCAACGTCCTGACTTTC. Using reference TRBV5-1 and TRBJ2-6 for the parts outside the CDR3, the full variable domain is KAGVTQTPRYLIKTRGQQVTLSCSPISGHRSVSWYQQTPGQGLQFLFEYFSETQRNKGNFPGRFSGRQFSNSRSEMNVSTLELGDSALYLCASSLGLGDRESGANVLTFGAGSRLTVL.

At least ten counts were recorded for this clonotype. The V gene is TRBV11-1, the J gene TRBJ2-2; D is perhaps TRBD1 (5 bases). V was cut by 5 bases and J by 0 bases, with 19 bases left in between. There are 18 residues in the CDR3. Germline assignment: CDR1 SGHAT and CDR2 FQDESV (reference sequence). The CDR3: CASSRVSLWTSNTGELFF. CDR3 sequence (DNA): TGTGCCAGCAGCCGAGTTTCCCTTTGGACATCGAACACCGGGGAGCTGTTTTTT.

The CDR3 region has the DNA TGTGCCAGCAGCTCCTTAAGAGGGAAGTCGGCACCCCTCCACTTT. As protein: CASSSLRGKSAPLHF. V gene TRBV11-2 combines with J gene TRBJ1-6; no clear D gene. The germline V gene encodes CDR1 SGHAT and CDR2 FQNNGV. The CDR3 extends over 15 amino acids. Trimming shortened V by 4 bases and J by 11 bases, and 18 bases separated the two germline ends.

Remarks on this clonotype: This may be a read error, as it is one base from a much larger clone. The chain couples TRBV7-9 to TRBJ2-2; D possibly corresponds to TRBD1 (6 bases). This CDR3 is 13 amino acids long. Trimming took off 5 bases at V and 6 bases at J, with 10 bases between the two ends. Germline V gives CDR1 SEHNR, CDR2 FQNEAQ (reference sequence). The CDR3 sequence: CASSHTGPGELFF. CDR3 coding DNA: TGTGCCAGCAGCCATACAGGGCCCGGGGAGCTGTTTTTT.

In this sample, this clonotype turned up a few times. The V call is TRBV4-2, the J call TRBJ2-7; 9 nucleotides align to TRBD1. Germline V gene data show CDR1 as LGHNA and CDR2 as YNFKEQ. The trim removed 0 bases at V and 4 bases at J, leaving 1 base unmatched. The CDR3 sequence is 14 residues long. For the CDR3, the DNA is TGTGCCAGCAGCCAAGAGACAGGGGGGTACGAGCAGTACTTC. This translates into CASSQETGGYEQYF.

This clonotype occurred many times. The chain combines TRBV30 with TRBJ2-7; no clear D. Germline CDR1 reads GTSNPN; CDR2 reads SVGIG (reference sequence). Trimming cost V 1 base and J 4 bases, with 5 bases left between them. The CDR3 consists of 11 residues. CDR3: CAWSAMYEQYF. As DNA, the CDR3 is TGTGCCTGGAGTGCCATGTACGAGCAGTACTTC.